A selection of T cell receptor beta chains follows, all from one sample in a study of breast tumors, draining lymph nodes, adjacent tissues. TCRdb re-called the multiplex PCR reads through MiXCR, storing one row per CDR3 protein. The sample holds about 300,000 distinct CDR3 sequences, 30% seen once. Specimen: axillary lymph node tissue. These receptors were collected from a female donor with breast cancer. Some clones in this sample may be carry-over from other donors' samples. Both conserved end residues are trimmed from each CDR3.

TRBJ2-5 | TRBV3-1 | ASSQRAGVRY
TRBJ2-5 | TRBV28 | ASSRDSSTGGTQY
TRBJ2-3 | TRBV9 | ASSVDLSTDTQY
TRBJ1-3 | TRBV28 | ASSFYTSGNTIY
TRBJ2-2 | TRBV15 | ATSRVTGATNTGELF
TRBJ2-6 | TRBV20-1 | SAARSISGANVLT
TRBJ1-1 | TRBV9 | ASSVAAGGAGGTEAF
TRBJ1-1 | TRBV12-3/TRBV12-4 | ASSLALFGRANTEAF
TRBJ1-1 | TRBV20-1 | SAYSMNTEAF
TRBJ1-2 | TRBV20-1 | SARGRDRRQVHYGYT
TRBJ2-5 | TRBV7-8 | ASSLARTGGETQY
TRBJ2-7 | TRBV15 | ATSTPSGLALGEQY
TRBJ1-6 | TRBV6-6 | ASGYPGQYNSPLH
TRBJ1-2 | TRBV12-3/TRBV12-4 | ASQKSTGGNGYT
TRBJ1-5 | TRBV6-4 | ASSGTGGDYFSCGNQPQH
TRBJ2-7 | TRBV29-1 | SVERGQGYEQY
TRBJ2-7 | TRBV15 | ATSRAGGPKVEQY
TRBJ2-1 | TRBV25-1 | ASVEFRSEEQF
TRBJ2-7 | TRBV7-9 | ASSTNDRGWYEQY
TRBJ2-7 | TRBV20-1 | SASSGGLAGYEQY
TRBJ2-7 | TRBV5-1 | ASSLVGQGVGEQY
TRBJ2-7 | TRBV20-1 | SARDQLTSSYSYEQY
TRBJ2-1 | TRBV5-1 | ASSLAALASRDEQF
TRBJ2-1 | TRBV10-3 | AIRGQAGDHSEQF
TRBJ1-4 | TRBV19 | ASSMDGFTTNEKLF
TRBJ2-1 | TRBV2 | AGQSGRARNEQF
TRBJ2-1 | TRBV29-1 | SVRGGLADSYNEQF
TRBJ2-3 | TRBV20-1 | SATRNTDTQY
TRBJ1-6 | TRBV7-9 | ASSSLIGGGYNPPLH
TRBJ1-5 | TRBV12-3/TRBV12-4 | ASSRMTGGAGQPQH
TRBJ2-7 | TRBV6-5 | ASSPPGQHSYEQY
TRBJ2-1 | TRBV11-2 | ASSWYRDSRPPGHLSYNEQF
TRBJ2-3 | TRBV12-3/TRBV12-4 | ASSRTATDTQY
TRBJ2-5 | TRBV9 | ASSVGGTSGMETQY
TRBJ2-7 | TRBV12-3/TRBV12-4 | ASSYGTSGREQY
TRBJ1-5 | TRBV20-1 | SAGGKRPQH
TRBJ2-1 | TRBV4-1 | ASKASPGQAYNEQF
TRBJ2-1 | TRBV4-3 | ASSQEGAGDNEQF
TRBJ1-2 | TRBV19 | ASSIGQGARDGYT
TRBJ2-7 | TRBV10-3 | AISSPAQIYEQY
TRBJ2-7 | TRBV20-1 | SRIAATTYEQY
TRBJ2-3 | TRBV20-1 | SAGTTTDTQY
TRBJ2-2 | TRBV5-8 | ASSLLLNTGELF
TRBJ1-5 | TRBV10-3 | AISESGGDQPQH
TRBJ2-2 | TRBV7-9 | ASSANTGELF
TRBJ2-1 | TRBV6-5 | TSTERTSGKHNEQF
TRBJ2-7 | TRBV4-2 | ASSQDQATYYEQY
TRBJ1-2 | TRBV15 | ATSRDTGGWHGCT
TRBJ1-1 | TRBV6-6 | ASSPGGLSEAF
TRBJ1-3 | TRBV4-2 | ASSQSAGGLGNTIY